Following are 23 T cell receptor beta chains from one sample sequenced in a study of beta chain features in type 1 diabetes. Study-level findings and limits: TCRB CDR3s from Type 1 diabetes patients were moderately but significantly shorter in all four CD4+ subsets.

The authors reverse transcribed all of the isolated RNA, so sequencing captured expressed TCRB transcripts. Clones were sequenced by immunoSEQ multiplex PCR, and TCRdb holds only the in-frame ones, with some missing. Of 150,000 to 180,000 clones in the sample, approximately 10% are singletons; the top ten hold more than 0.45%. No antigen has been identified for these receptors. Sequencing was done on a sample of central memory CD4+ T cells from blood. These receptors all stem from a young man with type 1 diabetes.

The sample holds a few counts of this clone. V is TRBV14 and J is TRBJ2-5, with a possible D match to TRBD1 (6 bases). V was pared by 5 bases and J by 2 bases, with 18 bases between. The germline V gene encodes CDR1 SGHDN and CDR2 FVKESK. The CDR3 extends over 16 amino acids. The chain's CDR3 is CASSSLWTAKQETQYF. The DNA for the CDR3 is TGTGCCAGCAGCTCACTTTGGACAGCAAAACAAGAGACCCAGTACTTC. Full variable domain (remainder filled in from reference TRBV14 and TRBJ2-5): EAGVTQFPSHSVIEKGQTVTLRCDPISGHDNLYWYRRVMGKEIKFLLHFVKESKQDESGMPNNRFLAERTGGTYSTLKVQPAELEDSGVYFCASSSLWTAKQETQYFGPGTRLLVL.

This rearrangement joins TRBV27 to TRBJ2-7; D might be TRBD2 (6 bases). Germline CDR1 MNHEY, CDR2 SMNVEV (reference sequence). V was pared by 3 bases and J by 7 bases, with 19 bases between. The CDR3 has 15 residues. CDR3 in amino acids: CASSFQLANLPEQYF. The CDR3 nucleotides are TGTGCCAGCAGTTTTCAACTAGCCAATCTCCCGGAGCAGTACTTC.

This clone was seen a handful of times. Distinct nucleotide sequences in the sample also encode this CDR3. The chain combines TRBV5-4 with TRBJ2-3; the match to TRBD1 covers 8 bases. The V gene end was trimmed by 2 bases and the J gene end by 2 bases; junction bases not matched to a gene: 1. The CDR3 is 14 residues long. Germline values: CDR1 SGHNT, CDR2 YYREEE (reference sequence). The CDR3 loop is CASSFQGATDTQYF. CDR3 nucleotides: TGTGCCAGCAGCTTCCAGGGGGCCACAGATACGCAGTATTTT.

V and J are TRBV5-6 and TRBJ2-1; 7 nucleotides agree with TRBD2. Trimming at V came to 2 bases and at J to 10 bases, leaving 12 bases not matched to a gene. The CDR3 consists of 15 residues. CDR1 is SGHDT, CDR2 YYEEEE, per germline. CDR3 coding DNA: TGTGCCAGCAGCTTCTACGGGGGGACCCTTGGGGAGCAGTTCTTC. It is translated as CASSFYGGTLGEQFF.

The V call is TRBV25-1, the J call TRBJ2-5; TRBD2 matches at 7 bases. J was trimmed by 2 bases and V by 1 base; bases with no gene match: 7. This CDR3 is 16 amino acids long. Germline CDR1 and CDR2: MGHDK and SYGVNS. CDR3 nucleotides: TGTGCCAGCAGTGAATCTAGGGCTAGCGGACAAGAGACCCAGTACTTC. This sequence encodes CASSESRASGQETQYF.

The chain has TRBV25-1 and TRBJ1-2, with TRBD1 matching over 8 bases. V shed 5 bases and J 4 bases; nucleotides not matched to a gene: 9. The germline gives CDR1 MGHDK, CDR2 SYGVNS. This CDR3 is built from 15 residues. DNA of the CDR3: TGTGCCAGCAGTCCTCAAGTCACAGGGGGCTATGGCTACACCTTC. Its protein is CASSPQVTGGYGYTF.

The gene calls are TRBV7-2 and TRBJ2-7; 7 nucleotides line up with TRBD2. The junction had 0 bases not matched to a gene; V was cut back by 4 bases and J by 3 bases. The CDR3 sequence is 12 residues long. Germline V gene sequence: CDR1 SGHTA, CDR2 FQGNSA. CDR3 residues: CASSWEGYEQYF. The CDR3 DNA sequence: TGTGCCAGCAGCTGGGAGGGCTACGAGCAGTACTTC.

The chain couples TRBV7-2 to TRBJ1-2; 9 nucleotides line up with TRBD1. The CDR3 covers 13 residues. The V gene end was trimmed by 5 bases and the J gene end by 8 bases; junction bases not matched to a gene: 6. Germline V lookup: CDR1 SGHTA, CDR2 FQGNSA. The chain's CDR3 is CASSADRGGGYTF. CDR3 coding DNA: TGTGCCAGCAGCGCGGACAGGGGAGGCGGCTACACCTTC.

Only a few counts were recorded for this clone. The chain recombines TRBV30 with TRBJ2-3; D gene uncertain. The germline V gene encodes CDR1 GTSNPN and CDR2 SVGIG (reference sequence). The ends were cut back, 0 bases at V and 4 bases at J, with 8 bases in the middle. The CDR3 covers 13 residues. The CDR3 nucleotides are TGTGCCTGGAGTGTAGGTGACTCAGATACGCAGTATTTT. It specifies CAWSVGDSDTQYF.

This clone was seen only once. The chain recombines TRBV7-2 with TRBJ2-1; D unclear. V lost 5 bases and J 8 bases, leaving 16 bases between the germline ends. The CDR3 loop spans 14 amino acids. Germline CDR1 is SGHTA and CDR2 is FQGNSA. The CDR3 DNA is TGTGCCAGCAGCCTCTTGGGCGCTATCGATGAGCAGTTCTTC. Translated: CASSLLGAIDEQFF.

This clone appeared a few times. The rearrangement uses TRBV27 and TRBJ2-7; tentative D call: TRBD1 (6 bases). The germline gives CDR1 MNHEY, CDR2 SMNVEV (reference sequence). Deletions cut 5 bases from V and 4 bases from J, with 15 bases between. The CDR3 extends over 14 amino acids. The CDR3 loop is CASSTSRGWYEQYF. As DNA, the CDR3 is TGTGCCAGCAGTACCTCCAGGGGATGGTACGAGCAGTACTTC.

This clone was seen a few times. This rearrangement joins TRBV6-5 to TRBJ2-7, with a possible D match to TRBD2 (6 bases). Trimming took 6 bases from V and 3 from J, leaving 9 bases between them. Germline V gene lookup returns CDR1 MNHEY and CDR2 SVGAGI. The CDR3 contains 12 residues. The CDR3, as DNA: TGTGCCAGCAGGACGGGGGACTACGAGCAGTACTTC. Translation gives CASRTGDYEQYF.

The table lists this clone with a few counts. The rearrangement joins TRBV30 to TRBJ1-3; TRBD1 matches 7 bases. Trimming removed 7 bases from V and 0 bases from J; junction bases left unmatched: 12. Germline V lookup: CDR1 GTSNPN, CDR2 SVGIG (reference sequence). CDR3 length: 16 amino acids. CDR3 protein: CASKGAGGISGNTIYF. For the CDR3, the DNA is TGTGCCTCAAAGGGGGCTGGCGGGATCTCTGGAAACACCATATATTTT.

The gene calls are TRBV10-3 and TRBJ1-1, with 7 positions matching TRBD1. Trimming at V came to 6 bases and at J to 1 base, leaving 5 bases not matched to a gene. Looked up from germline, CDR1 is ENHRY and CDR2 is SYGVKD. The CDR3 extends over 14 amino acids. The CDR3 region has the DNA TGTGCCATCAGGACCGGGACAGCGAACACTGAAGCTTTCTTT. It encodes CAIRTGTANTEAFF.

In this sample, this clone turned up a few times. This chain connects TRBV2 to TRBJ2-7; 8 bases align to TRBD2. The trim removed 2 bases at V and 6 bases at J, leaving 9 bases unmatched. CDR1 SNHLY and CDR2 FYNNEI come from the germline V gene. CDR3 length: 15 amino acids. The CDR3 DNA sequence: TGTGCCAGCAGTGAATCGGTGGGACTAGTCAGCGAGCAGTACTTC. Translating gives CASSESVGLVSEQYF.

The chain combines TRBV19 with TRBJ1-4; TRBD1 matches at 10 bases. V gave up 10 bases and J gave up 6 bases; unmatched junction bases: 8. The CDR3 extends over 14 amino acids. Germline-derived CDR1 and CDR2 are LNHDA and SQIVND (reference sequence). CDR3 DNA sequence: TGTGCCACCGCCGACAGGGGGCGGGATGAAAAACTGTTTTTT. Translation: CATADRGRDEKLFF. The complete variable domain, with remaining parts taken from reference TRBV19 and TRBJ1-4, reads DGGITQSPKYLFRKEGQNVTLSCEQNLNHDAMYWYRQDPGQGLRLIYYSQIVNDFQKGDIAEGYSVSREKKESFPLTVTSAQKNPTAFYLCATADRGRDEKLFFGSGTQLSVL.

The chain has TRBV2 and TRBJ2-7, with 8 bases identical to TRBD1. The CDR3 is made up of 15 amino acids. In germline, CDR1 is SNHLY, CDR2 FYNNEI. Germline trimming cut 7 bases from V and 0 bases from J; bases unmatched to any gene: 8. This chain's CDR3 is CASIQGEATSYEQYF. CDR3 nucleotides: TGTGCCAGCATACAGGGGGAAGCAACCTCCTACGAGCAGTACTTC.

This clone was observed a handful of times. The rearrangement links TRBV25-1 to TRBJ2-2; D is perhaps TRBD1 (6 bases). V lost 4 bases, J lost 1 base, and 7 bases lay in between. CDR1 MGHDK and CDR2 SYGVNS come from the germline V gene. This CDR3 has 14 residues. The CDR3 here is CASSARGNTGELFF. The CDR3 nucleotides read TGTGCCAGCAGTGCCAGGGGGAACACCGGGGAGCTGTTTTTT.

This clone turned up a few times. The chain couples TRBV2 to TRBJ2-3; tentative D call: TRBD1 (6 bases). This CDR3 has 14 amino acids. Germline V gives CDR1 SNHLY, CDR2 FYNNEI. Trimming cost V 8 bases and J 8 bases, with 20 bases left between them. CDR3 DNA sequence: TGTGCCAGCCGCCTCTCGGAGACAGGCGGTACGCAGTATTTT. This encodes CASRLSETGGTQYF.

V is TRBV29-1 and J is TRBJ2-7; 11 bases line up with TRBD1. Germline CDR1 is SQVTM and CDR2 is ANQGSEA. Trimming at V came to 7 bases and at J to 3 bases, leaving 14 bases not matched to a gene. The CDR3 loop spans 16 amino acids. The CDR3 region is CSAASGMGTGGYEQYF. CDR3 DNA sequence: TGCAGCGCCGCATCGGGGATGGGGACAGGGGGCTACGAGCAGTACTTC.

This clone was counted a few times. The chain links TRBV5-1 to TRBJ2-7; 7 nucleotides align to TRBD1. Per the germline V gene, CDR1 is SGHRS and CDR2 is YFSETQ. The CDR3 has 13 amino acids. V gave up 0 bases and J gave up 5 bases; unmatched junction bases: 2. The CDR3: CASSLGGGNEQYF. The CDR3 bases are TGCGCCAGCAGCTTGGGAGGGGGCAACGAGCAGTACTTC.

V usage is TRBV7-2 and J usage is TRBJ2-1; tentatively, D is TRBD2 (6 bases). There are 16 residues in the CDR3. The V gene's germline CDR1 is SGHTA and CDR2 FQGNSA. V lost 4 bases to trimming and J lost 5 bases, with 18 bases between them. The CDR3 DNA follows: TGTGCCAGCAGCTACATTCCGGGACTCCAAAACAATGAGCAGTTCTTC. Its translation: CASSYIPGLQNNEQFF.

On this clone: The junction differs from germline at one of its ends, possibly a read error. V is TRBV2 and J is TRBJ2-7; tentatively, D is TRBD1 (6 bases). This CDR3 is 10 amino acids long. From germline, CDR1 is SNHLY and CDR2 FYNNEI. In DNA, the CDR3 is TGTGCCAGCAGTGAATACAGGGAGCTCTTC. It translates to CASSEYRELF.